The clone carrying this T cell receptor beta chain has a handful of counts. The antigen is unknown. The data stem from a study of vaccination and CD4 T cells after COVID-19. Oncomine TCR Beta short-read sequencing was applied to DNA from cultured CD4+ T cells. The source of extracted genomic DNA was cultured CD4+ T cells. One entry per CDR3 protein, called by TCRdb with MiXCR from the PCR reads. The table has about 23,000 distinct CDR3 sequences, about 53% seen once. V was shortened by 5 bases and J by 0 bases, with 9 bases between the two germline ends. Germline V gene sequence: CDR1 SGHVS, CDR2 FNYEAQ. The CDR3 runs to 14 residues. Indicated treatment: 10-day PBMC culture with coronavirus spike peptide pools or control peptides (ViraFEST assay). Around 2 million PBMCs per well were cultured with approximately 9.9 IU/ml IL-2 and approximately 9.6 ug/ml peptide pools.

The chain uses TRBV7-6 and TRBJ2-3, with D unclear. The sequence was collected from a human donor who had recovered from COVID-19. Source material: CD4+ T cells from blood, cultured in vitro. The CDR3, as DNA: TGTGCCAGCAGCCAGCTGGCGAGCACAGATACGCAGTATTTT. This sequence encodes CASSQLASTDTQYF. Full variable domain (remainder filled in from reference TRBV7-6 and TRBJ2-3): GAGVSQSPRYKVTKRGQDVALRCDPISGHVSLYWYRQALGQGPEFLTYFNYEAQQDKSGLPNDRFSAERPEGSISTLTIQRTEQRDSAMYRCASSQLASTDTQYFGPGTRLTVL.